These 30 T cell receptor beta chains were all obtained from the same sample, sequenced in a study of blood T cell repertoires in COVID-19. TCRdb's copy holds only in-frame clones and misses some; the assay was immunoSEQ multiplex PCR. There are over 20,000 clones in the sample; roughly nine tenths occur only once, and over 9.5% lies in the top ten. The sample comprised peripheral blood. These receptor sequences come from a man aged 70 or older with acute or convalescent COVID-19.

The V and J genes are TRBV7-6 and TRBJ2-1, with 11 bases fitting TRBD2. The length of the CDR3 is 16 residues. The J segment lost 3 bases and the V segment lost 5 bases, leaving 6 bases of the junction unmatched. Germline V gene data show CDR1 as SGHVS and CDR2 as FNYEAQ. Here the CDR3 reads CASSPQLAGGYNEQFF. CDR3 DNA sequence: TGTGCCAGCAGCCCCCAGCTAGCGGGAGGCTACAATGAGCAGTTCTTC.

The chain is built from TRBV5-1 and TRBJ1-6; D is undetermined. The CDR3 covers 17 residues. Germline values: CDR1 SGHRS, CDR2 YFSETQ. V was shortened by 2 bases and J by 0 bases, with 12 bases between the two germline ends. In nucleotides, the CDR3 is TGCGCCAGCAGCTTTGAGGTCCGGAGCTCCTATAATTCACCCCTCCACTTT. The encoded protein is CASSFEVRSSYNSPLHF.

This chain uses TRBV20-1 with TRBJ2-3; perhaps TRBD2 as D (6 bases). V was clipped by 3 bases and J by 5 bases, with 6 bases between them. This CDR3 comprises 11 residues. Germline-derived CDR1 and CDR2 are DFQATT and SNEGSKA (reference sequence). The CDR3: CSASGRDTQYF. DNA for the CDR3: TGCAGTGCTAGCGGGAGAGATACGCAGTATTTT.

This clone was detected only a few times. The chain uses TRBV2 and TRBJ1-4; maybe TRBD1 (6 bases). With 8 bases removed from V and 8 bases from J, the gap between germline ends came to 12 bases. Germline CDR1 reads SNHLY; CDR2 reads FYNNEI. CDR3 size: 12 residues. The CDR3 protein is CASGQGPEKLFF. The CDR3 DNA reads TGTGCCAGCGGTCAGGGGCCCGAAAAACTGTTTTTT.

The CDR3 here is CASMVGQGNYGYTF. CDR3 DNA sequence: TGTGCCAGCATGGTGGGGCAGGGTAACTATGGCTACACCTTC. The chain has TRBV2 and TRBJ1-2; the D gene is possibly TRBD1 (5 bases). From germline, CDR1 is SNHLY and CDR2 FYNNEI. V shed 7 bases and J shed 1 base, with 13 bases lying between them. The CDR3 is 14 residues long.

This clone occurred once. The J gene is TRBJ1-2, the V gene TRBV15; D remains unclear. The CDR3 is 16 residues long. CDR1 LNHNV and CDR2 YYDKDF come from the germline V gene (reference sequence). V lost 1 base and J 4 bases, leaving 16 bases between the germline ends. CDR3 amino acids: CATSRGTPGRTYGYTF. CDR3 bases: TGTGCCACCAGCAGAGGGACCCCGGGGAGGACCTATGGCTACACCTTC.

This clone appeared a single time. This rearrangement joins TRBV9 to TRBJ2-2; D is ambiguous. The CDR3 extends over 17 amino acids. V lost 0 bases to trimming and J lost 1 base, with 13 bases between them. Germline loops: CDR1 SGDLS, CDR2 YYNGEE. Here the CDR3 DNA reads TGTGCCAGCAGCGTAGGGGCAGCAAGTGGGAACACCGGGGAGCTGTTTTTT. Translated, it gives CASSVGAASGNTGELFF.

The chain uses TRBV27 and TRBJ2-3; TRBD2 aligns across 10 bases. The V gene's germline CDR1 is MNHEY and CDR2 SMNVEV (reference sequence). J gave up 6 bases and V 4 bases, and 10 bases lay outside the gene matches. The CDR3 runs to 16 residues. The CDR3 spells CASSSQSGRATDTQYF. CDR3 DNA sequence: TGTGCCAGCAGTTCTCAGAGCGGGAGGGCCACGGATACGCAGTATTTT.

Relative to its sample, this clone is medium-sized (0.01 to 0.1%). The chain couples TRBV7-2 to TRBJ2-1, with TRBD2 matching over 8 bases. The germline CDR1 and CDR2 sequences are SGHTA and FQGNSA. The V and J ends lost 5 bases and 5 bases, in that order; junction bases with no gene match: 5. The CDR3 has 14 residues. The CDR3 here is CASSTGLAHNEQFF. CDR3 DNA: TGTGCCAGCAGCACTGGACTAGCCCACAATGAGCAGTTCTTC.

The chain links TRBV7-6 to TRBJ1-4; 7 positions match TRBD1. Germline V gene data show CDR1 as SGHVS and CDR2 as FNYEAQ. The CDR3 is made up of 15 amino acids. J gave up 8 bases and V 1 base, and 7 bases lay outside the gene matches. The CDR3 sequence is CASSLGLAGGEKLFF. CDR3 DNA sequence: TGTGCCAGCAGCTTAGGGCTGGCAGGGGGGGAAAAACTGTTTTTT.

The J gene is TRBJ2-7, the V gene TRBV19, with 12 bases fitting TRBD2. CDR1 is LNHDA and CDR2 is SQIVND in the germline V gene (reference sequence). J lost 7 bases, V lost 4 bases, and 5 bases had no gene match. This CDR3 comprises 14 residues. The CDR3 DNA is TGTGCCAGTAGTACGACTAGCGGGAGCTATGAGCAGTACTTC. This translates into CASSTTSGSYEQYF.

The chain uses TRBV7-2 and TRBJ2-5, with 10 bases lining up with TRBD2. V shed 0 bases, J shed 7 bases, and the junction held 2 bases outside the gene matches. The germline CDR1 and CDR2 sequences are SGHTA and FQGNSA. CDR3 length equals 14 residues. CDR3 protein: CASSLALAGVTQYF. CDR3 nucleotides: TGTGCCAGCAGCTTAGCTCTAGCGGGGGTGACCCAGTACTTC.

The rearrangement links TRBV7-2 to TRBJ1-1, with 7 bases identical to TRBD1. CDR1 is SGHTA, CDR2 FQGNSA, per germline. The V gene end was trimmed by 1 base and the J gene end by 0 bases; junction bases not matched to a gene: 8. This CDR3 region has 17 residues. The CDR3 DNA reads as TGTGCCAGCAGCTTAGTGTCCGGGACAGTCATGAACACTGAAGCTTTCTTT. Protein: CASSLVSGTVMNTEAFF.

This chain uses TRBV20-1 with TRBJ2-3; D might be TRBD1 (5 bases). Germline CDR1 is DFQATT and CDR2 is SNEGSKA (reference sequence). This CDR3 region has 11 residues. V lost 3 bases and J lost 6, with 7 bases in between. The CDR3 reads CSARTVDTQYF. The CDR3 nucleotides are TGCAGTGCTAGGACAGTTGATACGCAGTATTTT.

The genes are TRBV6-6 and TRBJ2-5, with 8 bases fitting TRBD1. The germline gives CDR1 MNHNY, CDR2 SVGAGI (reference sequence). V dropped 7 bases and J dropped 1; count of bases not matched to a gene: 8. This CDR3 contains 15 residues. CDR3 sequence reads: CASIEAGGGQETQYF. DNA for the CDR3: TGTGCCAGCATCGAGGCAGGGGGCGGCCAAGAGACCCAGTACTTC.

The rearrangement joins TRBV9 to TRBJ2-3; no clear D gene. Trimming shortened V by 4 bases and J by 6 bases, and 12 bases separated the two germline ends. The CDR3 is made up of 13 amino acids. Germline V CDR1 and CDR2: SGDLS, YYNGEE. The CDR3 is CASSPSTRDTQYF. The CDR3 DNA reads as TGTGCCAGCAGCCCCTCCACTCGTGATACGCAGTATTTT. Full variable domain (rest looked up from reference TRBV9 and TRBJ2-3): DSGVTQTPKHLITATGQRVTLRCSPRSGDLSVYWYQQSLDQGLQFLIQYYNGEERAKGNILERFSAQQFPDLHSELNLSSLELGDSALYFCASSPSTRDTQYFGPGTRLTVL.

The CDR3 spells CASRRRSGANTEAFF. The CDR3 DNA sequence: TGTGCCAGCAGAAGACGGTCAGGGGCGAACACTGAAGCTTTCTTT. The V call is TRBV27, the J call TRBJ1-1, with a weak D call TRBD1 (6 bases). Trimming took off 6 bases at V and 1 base at J, with 15 bases between the two ends. CDR3 length: 15 residues. Germline CDR1 and CDR2: MNHEY and SMNVEV (reference sequence).

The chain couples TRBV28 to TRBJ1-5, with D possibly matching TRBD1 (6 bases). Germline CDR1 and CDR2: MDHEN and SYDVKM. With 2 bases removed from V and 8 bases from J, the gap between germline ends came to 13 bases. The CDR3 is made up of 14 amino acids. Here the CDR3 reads CASSLVTGRKPQHF. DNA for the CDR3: TGTGCCAGCAGTTTAGTAACAGGGAGAAAGCCCCAGCATTTT.

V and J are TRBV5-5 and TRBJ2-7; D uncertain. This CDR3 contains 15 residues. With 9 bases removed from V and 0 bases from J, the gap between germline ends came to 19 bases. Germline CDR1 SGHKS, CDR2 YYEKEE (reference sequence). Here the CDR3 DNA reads TGTGCCACCAGTCGAGATAGCTTTAGCTCCTACGAGCAGTACTTC. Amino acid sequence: CATSRDSFSSYEQYF. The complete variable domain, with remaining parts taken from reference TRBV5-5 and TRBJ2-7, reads DAGVTQSPTHLIKTRGQQVTLRCSPISGHKSVSWYQQVLGQGPQFIFQYYEKEERGRGNFPDRFSARQFPNYSSELNVNALLLGDSALYLCATSRDSFSSYEQYFGPGTRLTVT.

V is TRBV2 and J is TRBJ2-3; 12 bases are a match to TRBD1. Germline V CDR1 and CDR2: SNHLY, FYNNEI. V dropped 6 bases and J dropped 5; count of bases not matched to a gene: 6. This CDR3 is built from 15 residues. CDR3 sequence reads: CASSRDRGRQDTQYF. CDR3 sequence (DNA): TGTGCCAGCAGCCGGGACAGGGGGCGTCAAGATACGCAGTATTTT.

In DNA form, the CDR3 reads TGTGCCAGCAGTCCAGGACAGGGCAAATTGTCTGGCTACACCTTC. It is translated as CASSPGQGKLSGYTF. The rearrangement joins TRBV6-4 to TRBJ1-2; TRBD1 aligns across 8 bases. V was pared by 5 bases and J by 7 bases, with 12 bases of the junction left unmatched. CDR3 size: 15 residues. Germline loops: CDR1 MRHNA, CDR2 SNTAGT.

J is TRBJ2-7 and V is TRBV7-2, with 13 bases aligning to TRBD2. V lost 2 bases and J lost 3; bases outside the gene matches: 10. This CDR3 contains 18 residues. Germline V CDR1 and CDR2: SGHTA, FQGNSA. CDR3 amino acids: CASSLFSQLAGGNYEQYF. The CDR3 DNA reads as TGTGCCAGCAGCTTATTCTCCCAACTAGCGGGGGGGAACTACGAGCAGTACTTC.

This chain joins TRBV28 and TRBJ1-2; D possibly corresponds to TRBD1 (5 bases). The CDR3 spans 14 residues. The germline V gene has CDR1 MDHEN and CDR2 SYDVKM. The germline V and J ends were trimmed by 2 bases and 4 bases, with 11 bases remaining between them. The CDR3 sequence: CASSLQGQPYGYTF. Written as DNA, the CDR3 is TGTGCCAGCAGTTTACAGGGTCAGCCCTATGGCTACACCTTC.

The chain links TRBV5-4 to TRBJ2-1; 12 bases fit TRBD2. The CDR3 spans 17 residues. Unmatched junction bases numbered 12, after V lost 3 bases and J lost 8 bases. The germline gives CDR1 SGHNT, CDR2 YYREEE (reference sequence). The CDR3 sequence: CASSSNPLAGGPHEQFF. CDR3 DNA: TGTGCCAGCAGCTCGAACCCTCTAGCGGGAGGGCCCCATGAGCAGTTCTTC.

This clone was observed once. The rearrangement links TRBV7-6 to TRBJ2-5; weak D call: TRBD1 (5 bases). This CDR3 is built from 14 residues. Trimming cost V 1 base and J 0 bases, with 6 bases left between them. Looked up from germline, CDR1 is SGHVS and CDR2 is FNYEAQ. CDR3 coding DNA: TGTGCCAGCAGCTTAGGGACAAACCAAGAGACCCAGTACTTC. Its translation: CASSLGTNQETQYF.

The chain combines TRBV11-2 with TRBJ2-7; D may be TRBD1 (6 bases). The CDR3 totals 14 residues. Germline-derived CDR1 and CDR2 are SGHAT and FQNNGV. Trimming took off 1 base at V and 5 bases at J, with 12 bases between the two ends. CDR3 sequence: CASSLAAGVDEQYF. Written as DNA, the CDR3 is TGTGCCAGCAGCTTAGCGGCAGGGGTTGACGAGCAGTACTTC.

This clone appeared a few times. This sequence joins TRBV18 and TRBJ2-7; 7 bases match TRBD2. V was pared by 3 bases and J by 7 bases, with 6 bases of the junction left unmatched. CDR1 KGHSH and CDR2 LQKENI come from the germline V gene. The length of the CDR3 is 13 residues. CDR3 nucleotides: TGTGCCAGCTCACCGGCGGGAGCTCATGAGCAGTACTTC. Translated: CASSPAGAHEQYF.

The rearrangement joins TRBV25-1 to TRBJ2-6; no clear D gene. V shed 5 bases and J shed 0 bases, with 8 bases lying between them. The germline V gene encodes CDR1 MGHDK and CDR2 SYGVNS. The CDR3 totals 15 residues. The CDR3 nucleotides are TGTGCCAGCAGTCAGTTTATCTCTGGGGCCAACGTCCTGACTTTC. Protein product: CASSQFISGANVLTF.

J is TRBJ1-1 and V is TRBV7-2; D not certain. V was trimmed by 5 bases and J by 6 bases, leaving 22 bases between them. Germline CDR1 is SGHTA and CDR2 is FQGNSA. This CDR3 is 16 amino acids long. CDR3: CASSGRPSSGYAEAFF. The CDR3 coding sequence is TGTGCCAGCAGCGGCCGACCGAGCTCGGGGTATGCTGAAGCTTTCTTT.

Written as DNA, the CDR3 is TGCAGTGCTAGTGGATCGGGGGGCGAATCTGGAAACACCATATATTTT. Amino acids: CSASGSGGESGNTIYF. This sequence joins TRBV20-1 and TRBJ1-3; D may be TRBD1 (6 bases). Between the trimmed V and J ends, which lost 3 bases and 1 base, there was a span of 16 bases. The CDR3 has 16 residues. The V gene's germline CDR1 is DFQATT and CDR2 SNEGSKA (reference sequence).